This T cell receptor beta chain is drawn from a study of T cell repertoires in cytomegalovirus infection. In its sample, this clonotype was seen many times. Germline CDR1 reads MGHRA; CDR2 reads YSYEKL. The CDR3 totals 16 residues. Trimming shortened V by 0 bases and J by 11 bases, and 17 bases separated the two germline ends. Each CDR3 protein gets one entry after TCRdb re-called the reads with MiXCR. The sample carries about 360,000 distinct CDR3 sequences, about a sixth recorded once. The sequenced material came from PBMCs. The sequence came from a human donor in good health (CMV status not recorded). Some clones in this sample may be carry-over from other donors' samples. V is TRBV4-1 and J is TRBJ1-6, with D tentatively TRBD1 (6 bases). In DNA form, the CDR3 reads TGCGCCAGCAGCCAAGATGCGGCAGGGGATACGGCACCCCTCCACTTT. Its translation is CASSQDAAGDTAPLHF.